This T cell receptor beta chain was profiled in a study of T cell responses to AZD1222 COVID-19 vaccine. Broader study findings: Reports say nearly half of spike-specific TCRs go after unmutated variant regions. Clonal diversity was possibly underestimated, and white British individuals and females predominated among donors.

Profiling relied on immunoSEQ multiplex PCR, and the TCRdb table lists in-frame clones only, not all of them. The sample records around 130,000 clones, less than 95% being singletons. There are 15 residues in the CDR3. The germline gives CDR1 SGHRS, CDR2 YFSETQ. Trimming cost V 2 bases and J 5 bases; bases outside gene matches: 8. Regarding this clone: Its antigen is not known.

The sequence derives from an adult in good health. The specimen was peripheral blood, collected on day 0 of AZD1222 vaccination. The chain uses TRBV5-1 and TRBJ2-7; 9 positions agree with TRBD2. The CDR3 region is CASSLTSGLTNEQYF. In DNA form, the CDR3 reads TGCGCCAGCAGCTTAACTAGCGGGCTGACGAACGAGCAGTACTTC.